This T cell receptor beta chain was captured in a study of shared clonotypes between healthy human individuals. The CDR3 runs 16 residues. Trimming removed 0 bases at V and 4 bases at J, with 15 bases between. CDR1 MGHRA and CDR2 YSYEKL come from the germline V gene. There were only Caucasian adults among the donors, and all lived in Nashville, Tennessee. Clones were read by immunoSEQ multiplex PCR, and TCRdb kept only the in-frame ones, dropping some. The sample carries around 500,000 clones, around 73% recorded once. The chain combines TRBV4-1 with TRBJ1-2; D unclear. Material: PBMCs. The receptor comes from a woman in her thirties or forties in good health. Some clones in this sample may be carry-over from other donors' samples. The CDR3 DNA follows: TGCGCCAGCAGCCAAGATACGCGGGGTGGAAGCTATGGCTACACCTTC. Translation gives CASSQDTRGGSYGYTF.